This TCR beta chain was observed in a study of cytomegalovirus exposure and HLA in healthy donors. The PCR used 60 Vbeta and 13 Jbeta primers. Repertoires were generated with immunoSEQ multiplex PCR, while TCRdb's copy carries only in-frame clones and drops some. The table records about 120,000 clones, roughly four fifths of them present only once. V was cut by 5 bases and J by 1 base, with 17 bases left in between. Germline values: CDR1 PRHDT, CDR2 FYEKMQ (reference sequence). The CDR3 runs to 16 residues. The sample holds a few counts of this clone. The sequenced material came from PBMCs. This rearrangement joins TRBV13 to TRBJ1-2; tentatively, D is TRBD1 (6 bases). The clonotype originates from a woman aged 40 to 50 in good health and CMV-seropositive. The CDR3 DNA is TGTGCCAGCAGCCCCCGGCAGGGGAACATTAACTATGGCTACACCTTC. This codes for CASSPRQGNINYGYTF.